The clone carrying this T cell receptor (beta chain) was seen only a few times. Its antigen is unknown. These data originate in a study of T cell responses to AZD1222 COVID-19 vaccine. Whole-study findings and limits: Most donors were white British and more were female, and clonal diversity was possibly underestimated.

Profiled with immunoSEQ multiplex PCR; TCRdb holds only in-frame clones, not every one. The top ten hold around 2.8% of the sample, which has some 140,000 clones, approximately 89% seen once. The CDR3 covers 15 residues. Trimming stripped 2 bases from V and 7 bases from J, with 15 bases between. This sequence originates from an adult in good health. The V and J genes are TRBV23-1 and TRBJ1-3; tentative D call: TRBD1 (5 bases). TRBV23-1 is recorded as an ORF, its role being uncertain. The sample here was peripheral blood, taken on day 0 of AZD1222 vaccination. This CDR3 reads CASSQVFQGSNTIYF. The CDR3 nucleotides read TGCGCCAGCAGTCAAGTTTTTCAGGGAAGTAACACCATATATTTT.